This T cell receptor beta chain was captured by sequencing in a study of cytomegalovirus exposure and HLA in healthy donors. Notes on this clone: Its target is unknown.

The PCR made use of 60 Vbeta and 13 Jbeta primers. Under the authors' procedure: Roughly 11 million shared chains were among around 80 million unique TCR beta chains counted in a later analysis. Produced via immunoSEQ multiplex PCR; TCRdb's table is partial and in-frame only. V and J calls plus clone size are reproduced from that table; the DNA served to infer D and trimming. Of around 120,000 clones in the sample, more than 65% were seen once. Study-wide results and caveats: It emerged from a later analysis that several of the most significant clusters appeared to be linked to common viral pathogens. V- and J-gene trimming of TCR beta was linked (in a later analysis) to a missense DCLRE1C variant.

Germline V gives CDR1 SGDLS, CDR2 YYNGEE. V gave up 4 bases and J gave up 6 bases, with 20 bases separating them. The CDR3 loop spans 16 amino acids. J is TRBJ1-5 and V is TRBV9, with a tentative D call TRBD1 (6 bases). The sample taken for sequencing was PBMCs. The sequence derives from a human donor in good health. In DNA form, the CDR3 reads TGTGCCAGCAGCCCAGATTCAGGGGATAATGGTCAGCCCCAGCATTTT. Encoded protein: CASSPDSGDNGQPQHF.